One sample yielded the 29 T cell receptor beta chains listed below, sequenced in a study of siplizumab effects on memory and regulatory T cells. Assay used: immunoSEQ multiplex PCR; TCRdb lists only in-frame clones, some missing. This sample has 90,000 to 95,000 clones, with roughly 93% found just once. Source material: CD8+ T cells sorted from blood. The receptors derive from a human donor in good health.

This clone occurred a few times. The chain combines TRBV4-1 with TRBJ1-1; perhaps TRBD1 as D (5 bases). The germline gives CDR1 MGHRA, CDR2 YSYEKL. The CDR3 consists of 15 residues. V was cut by 1 base and J by 0 bases, with 9 bases left in between. The CDR3 reads CASSQGGALNTEAFF. Here the CDR3 DNA reads TGCGCCAGCAGCCAAGGTGGGGCATTGAACACTGAAGCTTTCTTT.

The chain combines TRBV27 with TRBJ1-6; 8 nucleotides match TRBD1. This CDR3 contains 17 residues. V trimming: 5 bases; J trimming: 8 bases; junction bases outside the gene matches: 14. Per germline, CDR1 MNHEY and CDR2 SMNVEV (reference sequence). The CDR3 DNA follows: TGTGCCAGCAGTCTAGGGGACAGGAGGCTGGCTTATTCACCCCTCCACTTT. It codes for CASSLGDRRLAYSPLHF.

The chain joins TRBV29-1 to TRBJ2-7; D assignment may be TRBD1 or TRBD2 (5 bases each). Trimming removed 6 bases at V and 5 bases at J, with 29 bases between. The CDR3 sequence is 17 residues long. Germline CDR1 is SQVTM and CDR2 is ANQGSEA. The CDR3 bases are TGCAGCGTACTTCTGCCCGACCCCAGTGGGGGATTCAACGAGCAGTACTTC. As protein: CSVLLPDPSGGFNEQYF.

As DNA, the CDR3 is TGTGCCAGCAGCCCCTCGGCGGGGACTACCGGGGAGCTGTTTTTT. Its protein product is CASSPSAGTTGELFF. The chain uses TRBV11-3 and TRBJ2-2, with D perhaps TRBD2 (6 bases). CDR1 SGHNT and CDR2 YENEEA come from the germline V gene. V was pared by 5 bases and J by 5 bases, with 15 bases between. This CDR3 region has 15 residues.

V gene TRBV27 combines with J gene TRBJ2-7, with a weak D call TRBD2 (6 bases). CDR1 and CDR2 from the germline V gene are MNHEY and SMNVEV (reference sequence). V lost 0 bases and J lost 5, with 14 bases in between. The CDR3 contains 15 residues. CDR3 DNA sequence: TGTGCCAGCAGTTTATCATTCTCCGGCGGGGACGAGCAGTACTTC. Translation gives CASSLSFSGGDEQYF.

V gene TRBV19 combines with J gene TRBJ2-7, with D maybe TRBD2 (6 bases). CDR3 length: 15 amino acids. The V and J ends lost 3 bases and 7 bases respectively, with 19 bases between them. CDR1 and CDR2 (germline): LNHDA, SQIVND (reference sequence). The CDR3 nucleotides read TGTGCCAGTAGTATGGGCGGGGCGATCTATTATGAGCAGTACTTC. Protein: CASSMGGAIYYEQYF.

This chain links TRBV27 with TRBJ2-1, with D possibly matching TRBD2 (5 bases). The germline V gene has CDR1 MNHEY and CDR2 SMNVEV (reference sequence). Between the trimmed V and J ends, which lost 0 bases and 7 bases, there was a span of 13 bases. The length of the CDR3 is 15 residues. The CDR3 DNA reads TGTGCCAGCAGTTTATCGATCGAGGGCCTGAATGAGCAGTTCTTC. The encoded protein is CASSLSIEGLNEQFF.

This clone was counted once. The J gene is TRBJ1-2, the V gene TRBV21-1; the table's D gene call, TRBD1, was not cross checked with the DNA. TRBV21-1 is marked as a pseudogene. The CDR3 extends over 19 amino acids. Here the CDR3 reads CASSKGESWMRQGNYGYTF. The CDR3 DNA is TGTGCCAGCAGCAAAGGGGAGAGCTGGATGCGACAGGGAAACTATGGCTACACCTTC.

J is TRBJ2-5 and V is TRBV15; no clear D gene. V shed 8 bases and J shed 5 bases, with 15 bases lying between them. The V gene's germline CDR1 is LNHNV and CDR2 YYDKDF (reference sequence). The CDR3 consists of 13 residues. The CDR3 protein is CATGLGRLETQYF. CDR3 in DNA: TGTGCCACCGGATTGGGTCGGCTCGAGACCCAGTACTTC.

The rearrangement links TRBV29-1 to TRBJ1-2, with D possibly being TRBD1 (5 bases). The germline CDR1 and CDR2 sequences are SQVTM and ANQGSEA. V lost 5 bases, J lost 0 bases, and 19 bases lay in between. The CDR3 has 16 residues. The CDR3 coding sequence is TGCAGCGTTCCAGGACAAACGGGCCCAGCTAACTATGGCTACACCTTC. Translation: CSVPGQTGPANYGYTF.

The V gene is TRBV7-3, the J gene TRBJ2-1; D gene ambiguous. The CDR3 extends over 17 amino acids. V gave up 2 bases and J gave up 0 bases, with 14 bases separating them. The germline CDR1 and CDR2 sequences are SGHTA and FQGTGA. CDR3 coding DNA: TGTGCCAGCAGCTTATATGGCGGATTAAGCTCCTACAATGAGCAGTTCTTC. Protein sequence: CASSLYGGLSSYNEQFF.

V gene TRBV7-9 combines with J gene TRBJ1-4; no clear D gene. CDR1 SEHNR and CDR2 FQNEAQ come from the germline V gene (reference sequence). The CDR3 runs 15 residues. Trimming cost V 3 bases and J 3 bases, with 11 bases left between them. DNA for the CDR3: TGTGCCAGCAGCTTGACCCAGGACGCTAATGAAAAACTGTTTTTT. It specifies CASSLTQDANEKLFF.

The gene calls are TRBV4-1 and TRBJ1-1, with D possibly being TRBD1 (6 bases). The V end lost 5 bases, the J end lost 0 bases, and 16 bases lay between the germline ends. The CDR3 is 16 residues long. From germline, CDR1 is MGHRA and CDR2 YSYEKL. The CDR3 sequence: CASSSGTTDLNTEAFF. Here the CDR3 DNA reads TGCGCCAGCAGCTCCGGGACAACAGATTTGAACACTGAAGCTTTCTTT.

V usage is TRBV10-1 and J usage is TRBJ1-1; TRBD1 matches at 10 bases. Losses at the gene ends were 6 bases for V and 3 bases for J; bases not matched to a gene: 7. Germline V CDR1 and CDR2: WNHNN, SYGVQD (reference sequence). This CDR3 contains 15 residues. The CDR3 loop reads CASSGTGELYTEAFF. The CDR3 DNA follows: TGCGCCAGCAGCGGGACAGGGGAGTTGTACACTGAAGCTTTCTTT.

V is TRBV5-1 and J is TRBJ2-7; no firm D call. The V end was cut by 10 bases, the J end by 4 bases, with 18 bases between. Looked up from germline, CDR1 is SGHRS and CDR2 is YFSETQ. The CDR3 is 13 residues long. In DNA, the CDR3 is TGCGCCGCCTCGGAAGGGAATGGGTACGAGCAGTACTTC. This encodes CAASEGNGYEQYF.

The chain links TRBV9 to TRBJ2-5; 12 bases match TRBD2. J lost 4 bases, V lost 2 bases, and 6 bases had no gene match. Per germline, CDR1 SGDLS and CDR2 YYNGEE. The CDR3 sequence is 16 residues long. The CDR3 region is CASSVPSGGAIETQYF. The CDR3 DNA follows: TGTGCCAGCAGCGTCCCTAGCGGGGGGGCCATAGAGACCCAGTACTTC.

The rearrangement links TRBV4-1 to TRBJ2-2; weak D call: TRBD1 (6 bases). V dropped 0 bases and J dropped 6 bases, with 17 bases sitting between them. CDR3 size: 17 residues. Germline V gene data show CDR1 as MGHRA and CDR2 as YSYEKL. The CDR3 nucleotides read TGCGCCAGCAGCCAAGATCCAGGGGCTCTCGTCTCCGGGGAGCTGTTTTTT. Translated, it gives CASSQDPGALVSGELFF.

Notes on this clone: The sample carries other DNA sequences with the same CDR3. The V and J genes are TRBV7-9 and TRBJ1-2; D ambiguous. Germline values: CDR1 SEHNR, CDR2 FQNEAQ (reference sequence). The CDR3 covers 12 residues. V shed 0 bases and J shed 8 bases, with 7 bases lying between them. The CDR3 is CASSLATDGYTF. CDR3 in DNA: TGTGCCAGCAGCTTAGCAACTGACGGCTACACCTTC.

This clone is classed as medium-sized. The chain joins TRBV6-6 to TRBJ2-2; perhaps D is TRBD1 or TRBD2 (5 bases each). The germline V gene encodes CDR1 MNHNY and CDR2 SVGAGI (reference sequence). There are 15 residues in the CDR3. With 5 bases removed from V and 3 bases from J, the gap between germline ends came to 13 bases. In nucleotides, the CDR3 is TGTGCCAGCAGTCTTCTGGGACCACACACCGGGGAGCTGTTTTTT. Protein: CASSLLGPHTGELFF.

V and J are TRBV10-3 and TRBJ2-7; D not certain. Trimming shortened V by 1 base and J by 6 bases, and 13 bases separated the two germline ends. CDR3 length: 14 residues. From germline, CDR1 is ENHRY and CDR2 SYGVKD. The CDR3 loop is CAISEWEVSREQYF. CDR3 in DNA: TGTGCCATCAGTGAGTGGGAAGTCTCCCGCGAGCAGTACTTC.

The genes are TRBV7-9 and TRBJ2-7, with D tentatively TRBD1 (5 bases). The CDR3 extends over 13 amino acids. Germline V CDR1 and CDR2: SEHNR, FQNEAQ (reference sequence). Trimming took 6 bases from V and 2 from J, leaving 11 bases between them. The CDR3 bases are TGTGCCAGCAGTATCAGGGAAACCTACGAGCAGTACTTC. This sequence encodes CASSIRETYEQYF. Full variable domain (rest looked up from reference TRBV7-9 and TRBJ2-7): DTGVSQNPRHKITKRGQNVTFRCDPISEHNRLYWYRQTLGQGPEFLTYFQNEAQLEKSRLLSDRFSAERPKGSFSTLEIQRTEQGDSAMYLCASSIRETYEQYFGPGTRLTVT.

Here the CDR3 DNA reads TGCGCCAGCAGCCCCAGGGGAGGGAACACTGAAGCTTTCTTT. The encoded protein is CASSPRGGNTEAFF. J is TRBJ1-1 and V is TRBV5-1, with D tentatively TRBD1 (6 bases). Trimming cost V 4 bases and J 1 base, with 11 bases left between them. This CDR3 has 14 amino acids. Germline V gene sequence: CDR1 SGHRS, CDR2 YFSETQ.

The chain employs TRBV11-3 and TRBJ2-5; 11 nucleotides line up with TRBD2. Germline V lookup: CDR1 SGHNT, CDR2 YENEEA. CDR3 length: 15 amino acids. V lost 3 bases and J lost 0; bases outside the gene matches: 0. CDR3 in amino acids: CASSLGLADQETQYF. The CDR3 nucleotides are TGTGCCAGCAGCTTGGGACTAGCGGACCAAGAGACCCAGTACTTC.

This clone came up a few times. This sequence joins TRBV4-1 and TRBJ1-2; possible D gene TRBD1, 6 bases. The CDR3 length is 15 residues. Between the trimmed V and J ends, which lost 5 bases and 9 bases, there was a span of 22 bases. Germline V gene sequence: CDR1 MGHRA, CDR2 YSYEKL. CDR3 DNA: TGCGCCAGCAGCGCCTCTCAGGACAGTTTATTGAGCTACACCTTC. Translation gives CASSASQDSLLSYTF.

The gene calls are TRBV9 and TRBJ2-1; D possibly corresponds to TRBD2 (6 bases). CDR1 and CDR2 from the germline V gene are SGDLS and YYNGEE. Trimming pared 3 bases from V and 5 bases from J, leaving 24 bases between. CDR3 length: 18 amino acids. CDR3 bases: TGTGCCAGCAGCGGGACCCCGATGGGGACTCGACAGAACAATGAGCAGTTCTTC. This encodes CASSGTPMGTRQNNEQFF.

The chain is built from TRBV4-1 and TRBJ2-1; D may be TRBD2 (6 bases). Deletions cut 1 base from V and 6 bases from J, with 10 bases between. The CDR3 runs to 14 residues. The germline V gene encodes CDR1 MGHRA and CDR2 YSYEKL. The CDR3 sequence is CASSQGDWVNEQFF. CDR3 nucleotides: TGCGCCAGCAGCCAAGGGGACTGGGTCAATGAGCAGTTCTTC.

The genes are TRBV4-1 and TRBJ2-2; 7 bases map to TRBD2. Germline-derived CDR1 and CDR2 are MGHRA and YSYEKL. J was trimmed by 5 bases and V by 0 bases; bases with no gene match: 9. CDR3 length: 17 amino acids. CDR3 DNA sequence: TGCGCCAGCAGCCAAGAGTCGCGCGGGAGCCGGACCGGGGAGCTGTTTTTT. It codes for CASSQESRGSRTGELFF.

The sample holds one count of this clone. V usage is TRBV11-2 and J usage is TRBJ2-2, with 10 bases that match TRBD2. Trimming took 4 bases from V and 3 from J; bases not matched to a gene: 5. The CDR3 loop spans 16 amino acids. CDR1 SGHAT and CDR2 FQNNGV come from the germline V gene. In nucleotides, the CDR3 is TGTGCCAGCAGCTCGAGCGGGAGGGCCTACACCGGGGAGCTGTTTTTT. This translates into CASSSSGRAYTGELFF.

The CDR3 nucleotides read TGTGCCAGCAGTTTAGATAGGGTAGGGTACAATGAGCAGTTCTTC. The encoded protein is CASSLDRVGYNEQFF. J is TRBJ2-1 and V is TRBV27, with D unclear. Germline CDR1 MNHEY, CDR2 SMNVEV (reference sequence). Trimming removed 2 bases from V and 4 bases from J, with 12 bases in between. This CDR3 contains 15 residues.